This T cell receptor beta chain was sequenced during a study of T cell repertoires in cytomegalovirus infection. Comments on this clonotype: The antigen is not known.

CDR1 and CDR2 from the germline V gene are LGHNT and FRNRAP. This CDR3 is built from 15 residues. Unmatched junction bases numbered 10, after V lost 6 bases and J lost 3 bases. TCRdb re-called the reads with MiXCR, one entry per CDR3 protein. This table has about a million distinct CDR3 sequences, roughly 30% appearing once. J is TRBJ1-2 and V is TRBV12-5; 7 nucleotides line up with TRBD1. This TCR came from a human donor in good health (CMV status not recorded). Some clones in this sample may be carry-over from other donors' samples. The specimen comprised cultured CD8+ T cells from PBMCs, sampled from culture after CMV antigen stimulation. For the CDR3, the DNA is TGTGCTAGTGGGCGTTATGGACAGGTCCACTATGGCTACACCTTC. This codes for CASGRYGQVHYGYTF.